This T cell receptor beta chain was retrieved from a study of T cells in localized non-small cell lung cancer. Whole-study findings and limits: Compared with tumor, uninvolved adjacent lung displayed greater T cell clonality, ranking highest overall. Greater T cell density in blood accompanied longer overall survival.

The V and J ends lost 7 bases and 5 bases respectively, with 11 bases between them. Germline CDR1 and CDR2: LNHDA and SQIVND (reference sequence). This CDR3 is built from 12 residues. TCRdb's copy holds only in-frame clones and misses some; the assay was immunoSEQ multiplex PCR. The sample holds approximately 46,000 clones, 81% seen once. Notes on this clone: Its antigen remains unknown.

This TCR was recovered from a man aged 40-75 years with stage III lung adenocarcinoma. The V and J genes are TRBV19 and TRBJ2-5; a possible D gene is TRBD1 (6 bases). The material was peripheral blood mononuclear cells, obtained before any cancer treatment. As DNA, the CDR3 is TGTGCCAGTAAGGACAGTGACGAGACCCAGTACTTC. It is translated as CASKDSDETQYF.